This T cell receptor (beta chain) is drawn from a study of blood T cell repertoires in COVID-19. Recovery among Cohort 3 donors was established by two negative PCRs, clearance, or symptom resolution. The CDR3 runs to 16 residues. The germline gives CDR1 KGHSH, CDR2 LQKENI. Trimming took off 3 bases at V and 4 bases at J, with 16 bases between the two ends. Source study methods: Reference gene primer amplification in the assay estimated nucleated cell counts. The protocol was immunoSEQ multiplex PCR, while the TCRdb copy is restricted to in-frame clones and leaves out a portion. That table is the source of V, J and clone size, and D and trimming were worked out from the DNA. The sample shows 300,000 to 350,000 clones, approximately 85% of them seen only once.

Material for sequencing was PBMCs or T cells enriched from blood (not recorded which). V and J are TRBV18 and TRBJ2-1, with D possibly matching TRBD2 (6 bases). This receptor was obtained from a man aged 30 to 39 who had recovered from COVID-19. The chain's CDR3 is CASSPYVGTQYNEQFF. CDR3 bases: TGTGCCAGCTCACCGTACGTAGGGACTCAATACAATGAGCAGTTCTTC.